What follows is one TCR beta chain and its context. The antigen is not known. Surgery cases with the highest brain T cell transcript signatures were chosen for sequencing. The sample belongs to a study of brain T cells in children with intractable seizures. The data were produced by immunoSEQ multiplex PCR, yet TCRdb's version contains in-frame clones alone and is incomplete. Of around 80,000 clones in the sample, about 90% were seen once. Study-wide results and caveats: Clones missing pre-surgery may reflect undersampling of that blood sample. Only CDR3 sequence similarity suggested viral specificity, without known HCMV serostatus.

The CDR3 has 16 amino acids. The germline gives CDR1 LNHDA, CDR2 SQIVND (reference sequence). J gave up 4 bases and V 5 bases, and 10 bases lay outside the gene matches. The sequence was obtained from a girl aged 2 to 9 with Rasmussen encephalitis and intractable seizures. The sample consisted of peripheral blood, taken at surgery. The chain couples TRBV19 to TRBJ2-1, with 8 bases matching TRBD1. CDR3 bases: TGTGCCAGTAGTCCGCGACAGGGGACCGTTTACAATGAGCAGTTCTTC. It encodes CASSPRQGTVYNEQFF.